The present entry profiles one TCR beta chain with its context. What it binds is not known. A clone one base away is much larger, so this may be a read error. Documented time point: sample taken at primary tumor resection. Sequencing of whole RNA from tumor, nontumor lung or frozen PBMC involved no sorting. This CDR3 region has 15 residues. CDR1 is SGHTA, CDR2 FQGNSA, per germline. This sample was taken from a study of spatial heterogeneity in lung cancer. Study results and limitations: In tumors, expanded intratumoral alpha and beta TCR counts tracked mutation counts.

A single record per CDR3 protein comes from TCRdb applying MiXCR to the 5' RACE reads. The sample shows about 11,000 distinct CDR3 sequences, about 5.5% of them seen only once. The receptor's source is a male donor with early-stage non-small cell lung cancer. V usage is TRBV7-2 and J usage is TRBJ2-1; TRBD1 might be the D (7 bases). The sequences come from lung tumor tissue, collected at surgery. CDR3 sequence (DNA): TGTGTCAGCACCAACCAGGGGGGTTCCTACAATGAGCAGTTCTTC. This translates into CVSTNQGGSYNEQFF.